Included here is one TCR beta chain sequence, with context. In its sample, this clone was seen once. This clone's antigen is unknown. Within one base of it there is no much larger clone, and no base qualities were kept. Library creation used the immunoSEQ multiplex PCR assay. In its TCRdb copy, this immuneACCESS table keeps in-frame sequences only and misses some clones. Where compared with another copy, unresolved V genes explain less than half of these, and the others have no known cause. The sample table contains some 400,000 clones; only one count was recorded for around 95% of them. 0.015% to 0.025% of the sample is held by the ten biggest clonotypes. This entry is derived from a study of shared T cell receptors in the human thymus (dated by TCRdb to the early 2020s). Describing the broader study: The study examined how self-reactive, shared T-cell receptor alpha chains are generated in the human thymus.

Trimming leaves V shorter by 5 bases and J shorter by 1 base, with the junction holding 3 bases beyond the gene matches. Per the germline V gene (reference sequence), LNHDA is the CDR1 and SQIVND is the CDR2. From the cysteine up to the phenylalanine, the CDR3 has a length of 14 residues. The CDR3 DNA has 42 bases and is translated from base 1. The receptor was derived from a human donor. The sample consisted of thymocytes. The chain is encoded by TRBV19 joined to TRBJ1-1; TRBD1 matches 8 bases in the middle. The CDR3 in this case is CASSLQGENTEAFF. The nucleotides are TGTGCCAGTAGTTTACAGGGGGAGAACACTGAAGCTTTCTTT.